A selection of T cell receptor beta chains follows, all from one sample in a study of post-analysis software for immune sequencing data. Each CDR3 protein is one row after TCRdb ran MiXCR on the PCR reads. The sample yields about 620,000 distinct CDR3 sequences, roughly two fifths seen once. Input material: blood. These receptors were taken from a girl aged 5-17 years with multiple sclerosis. The CDR3 runs from the conserved cysteine through the conserved F or W. The order of the fields is D gene, J gene, V gene, clone size, CDR3 DNA, CDR3 protein. D genes are given only for firm matches. Expanded clones are given a class, and other clones once, few, many or no size at all.

d_gene: .; j_gene: TRBJ2-5; v_gene: TRBV25-1; abundance: .; CDR3nt: TGTGCCAGCAGTGGGACATCCTTCAGAGAGACCCAGTACTTC; CDR3aa: CASSGTSFRETQYF
d_gene: .; j_gene: TRBJ2-3; v_gene: TRBV30; abundance: .; CDR3nt: TGTGCCAGAGGACGCCAAGATACGCAGTATTTT; CDR3aa: CARGRQDTQYF
d_gene: .; j_gene: TRBJ2-3; v_gene: TRBV5-1; abundance: .; CDR3nt: TGCGCCAGCAGCCATGAGGGTCCCACAGATACGCAGTATTTT; CDR3aa: CASSHEGPTDTQYF
d_gene: TRBD1; j_gene: TRBJ1-4; v_gene: TRBV28; abundance: .; CDR3nt: TGTGCCAGCAGCCATGGGACAGGCCTCGGAAAACTGTTTTTT; CDR3aa: CASSHGTGLGKLFF
d_gene: TRBD1; j_gene: TRBJ2-6; v_gene: TRBV5-1; abundance: .; CDR3nt: TGCGCCAGCAGCTTCCCGACAGGGGCGCTTTACTCTGGGGCCAACGTCCTGACTTTC; CDR3aa: CASSFPTGALYSGANVLTF
d_gene: TRBD2; j_gene: TRBJ2-7; v_gene: TRBV3-1; abundance: .; CDR3nt: TGTGCCAGCAGCCAAAGCGGGAGTTGGGACGAGCAGTACTTC; CDR3aa: CASSQSGSWDEQYF
d_gene: .; j_gene: TRBJ2-5; v_gene: TRBV12-3/TRBV12-4; abundance: many; CDR3nt: TGTGCCAGCAGTCCAGAAGTCCGGGCTAGTTGGGAGACCCAGTACTTC; CDR3aa: CASSPEVRASWETQYF
d_gene: .; j_gene: TRBJ2-1; v_gene: TRBV6-5; abundance: .; CDR3nt: TGTGCCAGCAGGGTGATAGCCACTACTGAGCAGTTCTTC; CDR3aa: CASRVIATTEQFF
d_gene: TRBD1; j_gene: TRBJ1-6; v_gene: TRBV27; abundance: many; CDR3nt: TGTGCCAGCAGCGACAGGGGACCCTATAATTCACCCCTCCACTTT; CDR3aa: CASSDRGPYNSPLHF
d_gene: .; j_gene: TRBJ2-6; v_gene: TRBV7-2; abundance: .; CDR3nt: TGTGCCAGCAGCTTAGATCGGTTTGGCACTGGGGCCAACGTCCTGACTTTC; CDR3aa: CASSLDRFGTGANVLTF
d_gene: TRBD2; j_gene: TRBJ2-1; v_gene: TRBV10-3; abundance: few; CDR3nt: TGTGCCACCCGCTCGGGGACTAGCGGGAGGAAATCCTACAATGAGCAGTTCTTC; CDR3aa: CATRSGTSGRKSYNEQFF